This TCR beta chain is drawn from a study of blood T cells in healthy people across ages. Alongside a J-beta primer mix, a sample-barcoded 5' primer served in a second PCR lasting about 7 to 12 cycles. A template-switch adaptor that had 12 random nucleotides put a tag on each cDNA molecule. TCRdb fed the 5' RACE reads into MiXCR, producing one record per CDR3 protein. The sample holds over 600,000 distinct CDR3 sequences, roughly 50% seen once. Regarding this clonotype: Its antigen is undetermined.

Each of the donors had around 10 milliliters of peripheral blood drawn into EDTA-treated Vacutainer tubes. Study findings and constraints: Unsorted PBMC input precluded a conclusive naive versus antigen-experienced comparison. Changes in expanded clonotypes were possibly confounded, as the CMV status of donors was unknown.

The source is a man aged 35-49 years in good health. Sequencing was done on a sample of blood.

Here the CDR3 DNA reads TGTGCCAGCAGTTCCCCGCTGGTCTTGAACACTGAAGCTTTCTTT. It is translated as CASSSPLVLNTEAFF. The chain employs TRBV28 and TRBJ1-1, with no clear D. Germline V CDR1 and CDR2: MDHEN, SYDVKM. This CDR3 has 15 amino acids. Trimming removed 4 bases at V and 0 bases at J, with 12 bases between.